Each of the 21 T cell receptor beta chains below was sequenced from the same sample in a study of Graves' ophthalmopathy and Graves' hyperthyroidism. For repertoire sequencing, the TCR beta CDR3 regions were amplified from RNA transcripts. The first-round RT-PCR employed HTBI primers together with the Qiagen OneStep RT-PCR kit. A multiplex PCR was then performed as the second round. TCRdb independently ran MiXCR on the multiplex PCR reads; one entry per CDR3 protein. Counted here are about 1.2 million distinct CDR3 sequences, 35% to 40% occurring once; the ten biggest clones make up 11%. The source material was peripheral blood or thyroid tissue (not recorded which). Every receptor here comes from an adult man with Graves' hyperthyroidism.

This clonotype was counted ten times or more. The CDR3 spells CASGRTGTGNTEAFF. The CDR3 nucleotides are TGCGCCAGCGGCCGTACCGGGACAGGGAACACTGAAGCTTTCTTT. The V call is TRBV5-1, the J call TRBJ1-1; TRBD1 matches 8 bases. The V gene's germline CDR1 is SGHRS and CDR2 YFSETQ. The junction had 9 bases not matched to a gene; V was cut back by 7 bases and J by 1 base. The CDR3 length is 15 residues.

The chain joins TRBV19 to TRBJ1-2, with TRBD1 matching over 7 bases. V was pared by 3 bases and J by 0 bases, with 4 bases of the junction left unmatched. CDR1 and CDR2 from the germline V gene are LNHDA and SQIVND (reference sequence). The length of the CDR3 is 15 residues. CDR3 sequence (DNA): TGTGCCAGTAGTATTGCCAGGGGGGCTAACTATGGCTACACCTTC. It specifies CASSIARGANYGYTF.

This clonotype was seen many times. The rearrangement links TRBV9 to TRBJ1-1, with D possibly matching TRBD1 (5 bases). CDR1 and CDR2 from the germline V gene are SGDLS and YYNGEE. The CDR3 sequence is 15 residues long. V shed 3 bases and J shed 5 bases, with 17 bases lying between them. CDR3 nucleotides: TGTGCCAGCAGCGCCGACTTAGGGGTTTATACTGAAGCTTTCTTT. Its protein is CASSADLGVYTEAFF.

This clonotype was observed many times. This sequence joins TRBV19 and TRBJ1-5; the match to TRBD1 covers 10 bases. CDR1 and CDR2 (germline): LNHDA, SQIVND (reference sequence). V lost 3 bases and J lost 5; bases outside the gene matches: 4. CDR3 length: 15 residues. DNA of the CDR3: TGTGCCAGTAGTATCGGGACAGGGGTTGATCAGCCCCAGCATTTT. It is translated as CASSIGTGVDQPQHF.

This clonotype was recorded many times. The rearrangement uses TRBV7-2 and TRBJ1-2, with D unresolved. The CDR3 has 13 residues. Trimming removed 0 bases at V and 7 bases at J, with 9 bases between. Germline V gene data show CDR1 as SGHTA and CDR2 as FQGNSA. The CDR3 loop reads CASSLAHEVGYTF. The CDR3 nucleotides read TGTGCCAGCAGCTTAGCGCACGAGGTTGGCTACACCTTC.

V and J are TRBV24-1 and TRBJ2-5; D not resolved. TRBJ2-1 explains the end of the DNA better; the J call may be wrong. Per the germline V gene, CDR1 is KGHDR and CDR2 is SFDVKD. The CDR3 sequence is 15 residues long. The CDR3 loop is CATSRKGSRYNEQFF. In DNA, the CDR3 is TGTGCCACCAGTAGGAAGGGCAGCCGATACAATGAGCAGTTCTTC.

The chain combines TRBV29-1 with TRBJ1-2; D is unresolved. CDR3 length: 9 amino acids. The germline V and J ends were trimmed by 7 bases and 5 bases, with 5 bases remaining between them. Germline CDR1 and CDR2: SQVTM and ANQGSEA. The CDR3 DNA is TGCAGCGCCGATTATGGCTACACCTTC. This codes for CSADYGYTF.

The sample holds a few counts of this clonotype. This chain connects TRBV24-1 to TRBJ2-7, with 7 positions matching TRBD1. CDR1 is KGHDR, CDR2 SFDVKD, per germline. This CDR3 comprises 13 residues. V was pared by 10 bases and J by 4 bases, with 9 bases of the junction left unmatched. CDR3 residues: CATSKGGRYEQYF. CDR3 bases: TGTGCCACGTCAAAAGGGGGCCGGTACGAGCAGTACTTC.

This chain links TRBV10-2 with TRBJ1-2; TRBD1 is a possible D gene (5 bases). Germline assignment: CDR1 WSHSY and CDR2 SAAADI. The CDR3 totals 13 residues. Trimming left V 2 bases short and J 7 bases short, with 11 bases between. The CDR3 bases are TGCGCCAGCAGTGAGCCGGACAAAGGTGGCTACACCTTC. This encodes CASSEPDKGGYTF.

This clonotype occurred many times. The V and J genes are TRBV5-1 and TRBJ2-7; 8 bases are a match to TRBD1. Germline V gene lookup returns CDR1 SGHRS and CDR2 YFSETQ. The CDR3 covers 13 residues. Trimming cost V 5 bases and J 3 bases; bases outside gene matches: 4. The CDR3 loop is CASSGGTGYEQYF. In DNA, the CDR3 is TGCGCCAGCAGTGGGGGGACAGGCTACGAGCAGTACTTC.

This sequence joins TRBV7-9 and TRBJ1-3; a possible D gene is TRBD1 (6 bases). Germline V gene lookup returns CDR1 SEHNR and CDR2 FQNEAQ (reference sequence). The CDR3 covers 15 residues. The V and J ends lost 5 bases and 4 bases respectively, with 15 bases between them. The CDR3 reads CASSPCGGPGNTIYF. CDR3 DNA: TGTGCCAGCAGCCCATGCGGGGGGCCCGGAAACACCATATATTTT.

V gene TRBV29-1 combines with J gene TRBJ2-5; possibly TRBD2 for D (5 bases). This CDR3 spans 13 amino acids. Per the germline V gene, CDR1 is SQVTM and CDR2 is ANQGSEA. V lost 4 bases and J lost 5, with 14 bases in between. The CDR3 coding sequence is TGCAGCGTTGTTGACGGAAGGACTGAGACCCAGTACTTC. It specifies CSVVDGRTETQYF. The full variable domain, with the rest looked up from reference TRBV29-1 and TRBJ2-5, is SAVISQKPSRDICQRGTSLTIQCQVDSQVTMMFWYRQQPGQSLTLIATANQGSEATYESGFVIDKFPISRPNLTFSTLTVSNMSPEDSSIYLCSVVDGRTETQYFGPGTRLLVL.

This clonotype was observed a few times. The chain carries TRBV6-5 and TRBJ2-6; TRBD2 matches at 7 bases. The trim removed 7 bases at V and 1 base at J, leaving 10 bases unmatched. CDR1 and CDR2 (germline): MNHEY, SVGAGI. CDR3 length: 17 residues. CDR3 protein: CASIGGVGVSGANVLTF. CDR3 nucleotides: TGTGCCAGCATTGGGGGGGTCGGGGTATCTGGGGCCAACGTCCTGACTTTC.

This clonotype was seen at least ten times. The chain couples TRBV29-1 to TRBJ2-7, with D possibly being TRBD2 (6 bases). The CDR3 spans 12 residues. Trimming stripped 4 bases from V and 8 bases from J, with 15 bases between. The germline CDR1 and CDR2 sequences are SQVTM and ANQGSEA. The CDR3 reads CSVGEGGNKQYF. Here the CDR3 DNA reads TGCAGCGTTGGAGAGGGCGGGAACAAGCAGTACTTC.

This clonotype was seen ten or more times. This rearrangement joins TRBV19 to TRBJ1-1, with a tentative D call TRBD1 (5 bases). The V end was cut by 6 bases, the J end by 4 bases, with 9 bases between. Germline V lookup: CDR1 LNHDA, CDR2 SQIVND (reference sequence). This CDR3 spans 12 amino acids. The CDR3 DNA follows: TGTGCCAGTAGGCCAGGGTTCACTGAAGCTTTCTTT. It specifies CASRPGFTEAFF.

This clonotype has at least ten counts. This rearrangement joins TRBV7-9 to TRBJ1-6, with D possibly being TRBD1 (5 bases). V was shortened by 3 bases and J by 0 bases, with 9 bases between the two germline ends. There are 16 residues in the CDR3. Germline V gives CDR1 SEHNR, CDR2 FQNEAQ (reference sequence). The CDR3 loop reads CASSFGASSYNSPLHF. The DNA for the CDR3 is TGTGCCAGCAGCTTTGGGGCGAGCTCCTATAATTCACCCCTCCACTTT.

V usage is TRBV7-6 and J usage is TRBJ2-2, with a tentative D call TRBD2 (5 bases). Germline V gives CDR1 SGHVS, CDR2 FNYEAQ. CDR3 length: 14 amino acids. Trimming took off 6 bases at V and 2 bases at J, with 10 bases between the two ends. CDR3 sequence reads: CASSFAGNTGELFF. The CDR3 nucleotides read TGTGCCAGCAGTTTCGCGGGTAACACCGGGGAGCTGTTTTTT.

This clonotype was observed at least ten times. The V gene is TRBV25-1, the J gene TRBJ1-3; no definite D call. This CDR3 spans 12 amino acids. Between the trimmed V and J ends, which lost 1 base and 16 bases, there was a span of 14 bases. Germline CDR1 MGHDK, CDR2 SYGVNS. The DNA for the CDR3 is TGTGCCAGCAGTGAATCCCGACTTGACTATTATTTT. Its translation: CASSESRLDYYF.

This clonotype was found a few times. With a much larger clone just one base away, this may be a read error. The rearrangement joins TRBV7-2 to TRBJ1-5, with 7 bases matching TRBD1. The CDR3 extends over 14 amino acids. CDR1 SGHTA and CDR2 FQGNSA come from the germline V gene. V was pared by 8 bases and J by 2 bases, with 6 bases of the junction left unmatched. In DNA, the CDR3 is TGTGCCAGCGGCCAAGGGACAGGCAATCAGCCCCAGCATTTT. Its translation is CASGQGTGNQPQHF. The full variable domain, completed using reference TRBV7-2 and TRBJ1-5, is GAGVSQSPSNKVTEKGKDVELRCDPISGHTALYWYRQSLGQGLEFLIYFQGNSAPDKSGLPSDRFSAERTGGSVSTLTIQRTQQEDSAVYLCASGQGTGNQPQHFGDGTRLSIL.

This clonotype was counted at least ten times. The gene calls are TRBV11-2 and TRBJ2-5; D may be TRBD2 (6 bases). This CDR3 is 15 amino acids long. V was clipped by 5 bases and J by 5 bases, with 18 bases between them. Germline V gene lookup returns CDR1 SGHAT and CDR2 FQNNGV. DNA for the CDR3: TGTGCCAGCAGCGACCCGGGGGTGAGGGGCGAGACCCAGTACTTC. Translation gives CASSDPGVRGETQYF. The whole variable domain, remainder taken from reference TRBV11-2 and TRBJ2-5, is EAGVAQSPRYKIIEKRQSVAFWCNPISGHATLYWYQQILGQGPKLLIQFQNNGVVDDSQLPKDRFSAERLKGVDSTLKIQPAKLEDSAVYLCASSDPGVRGETQYFGPGTRLLVL.

At least ten counts were recorded for this clonotype. The chain carries TRBV3-1 and TRBJ1-5; D unclear. V dropped 3 bases and J dropped 8 bases, with 8 bases sitting between them. There are 12 residues in the CDR3. CDR1 LGHDT and CDR2 YNNKEL come from the germline V gene (reference sequence). CDR3 nucleotides: TGTGCCAGCAGCCACGCGAACGAGCCCCAGCATTTT. Protein product: CASSHANEPQHF. Using reference TRBV3-1 and TRBJ1-5 for the parts outside the CDR3, the full variable domain is DTAVSQTPKYLVTQMGNDKSIKCEQNLGHDTMYWYKQDSKKFLKIMFSYNNKELIINETVPNRFSPKSPDKAHLNLHINSLELGDSAVYFCASSHANEPQHFGDGTRLSIL.